The 32 T cell receptor beta chains presented below share a single source sample, sequenced in a study of cytomegalovirus exposure and HLA in healthy donors. In the PCR, 60 Vbeta and 13 Jbeta primers were used. Clones were sequenced by immunoSEQ multiplex PCR, and TCRdb holds only the in-frame ones, with some missing. This sample yields 95,000 to 150,000 clones, of which about four fifths are seen a single time; 7.5% to 9.5% belongs to the top ten. What was sequenced was PBMCs. These receptors originate from a woman aged 50 to 60 in good health and CMV-seropositive.

The V gene is TRBV30, the J gene TRBJ1-5; possible D gene TRBD1, 6 bases. This CDR3 is 14 amino acids long. Germline CDR1 and CDR2: GTSNPN and SVGIG (reference sequence). V shed 0 bases and J shed 7 bases, with 13 bases lying between them. CDR3 in amino acids: CAWSVRGAGQPQHF. The DNA of the CDR3 is TGTGCCTGGAGTGTACGGGGGGCTGGCCAGCCCCAGCATTTT.

The V and J genes are TRBV5-1 and TRBJ2-5; the match to TRBD2 covers 10 bases. V gave up 0 bases and J gave up 3 bases; unmatched junction bases: 5. The germline V gene has CDR1 SGHRS and CDR2 YFSETQ. There are 16 residues in the CDR3. DNA of the CDR3: TGCGCCAGCAGCTTGGCAGCGGGGGGGCTGGAAGAGACCCAGTACTTC. Encoded protein: CASSLAAGGLEETQYF.

The rearrangement links TRBV5-1 to TRBJ2-2; D perhaps matches TRBD1 (5 bases). This CDR3 is built from 14 residues. V lost 5 bases and J lost 1, with 9 bases in between. Germline values: CDR1 SGHRS, CDR2 YFSETQ. CDR3 in amino acids: CASRPTGNTGELFF. The CDR3 DNA reads TGCGCCAGCAGACCTACAGGGAACACCGGGGAGCTGTTTTTT.

As concerns this clone: Within the sample, other DNA sequences also encode this same CDR3. The J gene is TRBJ1-1, the V gene TRBV5-1, with D unclear. CDR3 length: 13 residues. The germline CDR1 and CDR2 sequences are SGHRS and YFSETQ. With 1 base removed from V and 1 base from J, the gap between germline ends came to 5 bases. The CDR3 sequence is CASSLTGNTEAFF. CDR3 bases: TGCGCCAGCAGCTTGACGGGGAACACTGAAGCTTTCTTT.

The chain joins TRBV5-6 to TRBJ1-2, with 9 positions matching TRBD1. Germline V gene sequence: CDR1 SGHDT, CDR2 YYEEEE. With V trimmed by 4 bases and J by 7 bases, 5 bases remained unmatched. The CDR3 loop spans 13 amino acids. The CDR3: CASSNNRGRGYTF. The CDR3 bases are TGTGCCAGCAGCAACAACAGGGGGCGTGGCTACACCTTC.

The V gene is TRBV6-1, the J gene TRBJ2-1; unclear D gene. CDR3 length equals 15 residues. Trimming took off 6 bases at V and 8 bases at J, with 20 bases between the two ends. The germline CDR1 and CDR2 sequences are MNHNS and SASEGT. In DNA, the CDR3 is TGTGCCAGCAGGGTCGCGCAGGCCCTGGGCCATGAGCAGTTCTTC. It is translated as CASRVAQALGHEQFF.

The genes are TRBV6-5 and TRBJ2-7; 7 bases are a match to TRBD1. The germline gives CDR1 MNHEY, CDR2 SVGAGI. The V segment lost 6 bases and the J segment 3 bases; nucleotides outside the gene matches: 5. CDR3 length: 13 amino acids. CDR3 region: CASRKGQLYEQYF. The CDR3 DNA is TGTGCCAGCAGAAAGGGACAGCTCTACGAGCAGTACTTC.

This clone appeared a few times. The same CDR3 arises from other DNA sequences in this sample as well. The chain joins TRBV5-4 to TRBJ1-1; 8 bases match TRBD1. The CDR3 totals 14 residues. Germline V gene data show CDR1 as SGHNT and CDR2 as YYREEE (reference sequence). V was clipped by 2 bases and J by 2 bases; unmatched bases: 2. CDR3 region: CASSFGQGNTEAFF. Written as DNA, the CDR3 is TGTGCCAGCAGCTTCGGACAGGGCAACACTGAAGCTTTCTTT. Full variable domain (remainder filled in from reference TRBV5-4 and TRBJ1-1): ETGVTQSPTHLIKTRGQQVTLRCSSQSGHNTVSWYQQALGQGPQFIFQYYREEENGRGNFPPRFSGLQFPNYSSELNVNALELDDSALYLCASSFGQGNTEAFFGQGTRLTVV.

In this sample, this clone turned up a few times. The V call is TRBV4-3, the J call TRBJ1-1; D gene ambiguous. V shed 1 base and J shed 1 base, with 10 bases lying between them. The CDR3 spans 15 residues. Germline V gene data show CDR1 as LGHNA and CDR2 as YSLEER. CDR3 nucleotides: TGCGCCAGCAGCCAAGGACGTGCAGGGAACACTGAAGCTTTCTTT. It yields the protein CASSQGRAGNTEAFF.

The genes are TRBV4-1 and TRBJ2-7; 12 bases align to TRBD2. Germline CDR1 and CDR2: MGHRA and YSYEKL. CDR3 length: 19 residues. Trimming took 4 bases from V and 2 from J; bases not matched to a gene: 15. The CDR3 here is CASSRTTGTSGYYPYEQYF. CDR3 nucleotide sequence: TGCGCCAGCAGCCGAACCACCGGGACTAGCGGGTACTACCCCTACGAGCAGTACTTC.

This clone turned up a few times. At the DNA level, this CDR3 is encoded by other sequences in the same sample as well. J is TRBJ1-1 and V is TRBV9; TRBD1 aligns across 8 bases. V shed 0 bases, J shed 0 bases, and the junction held 1 base outside the gene matches. CDR3 length: 15 amino acids. The germline CDR1 and CDR2 sequences are SGDLS and YYNGEE. The CDR3 protein is CASSVGTGMNTEAFF. DNA of the CDR3: TGTGCCAGCAGCGTAGGGACAGGGATGAACACTGAAGCTTTCTTT.

The genes are TRBV5-4 and TRBJ2-3; 11 nucleotides agree with TRBD2. CDR1 is SGHNT, CDR2 YYREEE, per germline (reference sequence). The trim removed 0 bases at V and 2 bases at J, leaving 2 bases unmatched. The CDR3 extends over 16 amino acids. CDR3 DNA sequence: TGTGCCAGCAGCTTGGCACTAGCGGGGGCCACAGATACGCAGTATTTT. Protein: CASSLALAGATDTQYF.

V is TRBV2 and J is TRBJ2-5; 13 bases match TRBD2. Trimming at V came to 5 bases and at J to 5 bases, leaving 8 bases not matched to a gene. The CDR3 covers 16 residues. Germline CDR1 SNHLY, CDR2 FYNNEI. The CDR3 spells CASSQTSGGAWETQYF. CDR3 sequence (DNA): TGTGCCAGCAGTCAAACTAGCGGGGGGGCCTGGGAGACCCAGTACTTC.

This clone is a singleton in its sample. The identical CDR3 is also encoded by other nucleotide sequences in the sample. This chain uses TRBV9 with TRBJ1-3, with unresolved D. The CDR3 spans 13 residues. V shed 0 bases and J shed 4 bases, with 5 bases lying between them. Germline CDR1 SGDLS, CDR2 YYNGEE. CDR3 region: CASSVDLGNTIYF. CDR3 coding DNA: TGTGCCAGCAGCGTAGACTTAGGAAACACCATATATTTT.

V gene TRBV7-9 combines with J gene TRBJ2-1; 8 bases line up with TRBD1. Germline lookup yields CDR1 SEHNR and CDR2 FQNEAQ (reference sequence). This CDR3 has 16 amino acids. V gave up 4 bases and J gave up 0 bases; unmatched junction bases: 5. CDR3 nucleotides: TGTGCCAGCAGCTCTAACAGGGGGAGCTCCTACAATGAGCAGTTCTTC. Translated: CASSSNRGSSYNEQFF.

The chain links TRBV4-1 to TRBJ1-2; D may be TRBD1 (5 bases). Trimming removed 0 bases from V and 8 bases from J, with 19 bases in between. This CDR3 comprises 16 residues. Per germline, CDR1 MGHRA and CDR2 YSYEKL. This CDR3 is CASSQDWQGSSHGYTF. The CDR3 nucleotides read TGCGCCAGCAGCCAAGATTGGCAGGGCTCATCCCACGGCTACACCTTC.

The chain has TRBV11-2 and TRBJ2-5, with TRBD2 matching 7 bases. CDR1 is SGHAT and CDR2 is FQNNGV in the germline V gene. The CDR3 has 13 residues. Trimming cost V 3 bases and J 5 bases; bases outside gene matches: 3. CDR3 DNA sequence: TGTGCCAGCAGCTTGGCGGGGGACGAGACCCAGTACTTC. This codes for CASSLAGDETQYF.

This chain joins TRBV5-1 and TRBJ2-6; D is possibly TRBD1 (5 bases). Trimming shortened V by 4 bases and J by 2 bases, and 19 bases separated the two germline ends. The CDR3 is made up of 18 amino acids. CDR1 and CDR2 from the germline V gene are SGHRS and YFSETQ. The CDR3 here is CASSVVGAQAAGANVLTF. As DNA, the CDR3 is TGCGCCAGCAGCGTGGTTGGTGCACAGGCGGCTGGGGCCAACGTCCTGACTTTC.

The rearrangement uses TRBV5-1 and TRBJ2-3; TRBD2 agrees at 11 bases. The germline V gene has CDR1 SGHRS and CDR2 YFSETQ. Trimming cost V 3 bases and J 1 base; bases outside gene matches: 10. This CDR3 region has 18 residues. CDR3 in DNA: TGCGCCAGCAGCTGGGCTCCGGGACTAGCGGAAGGCACAGATACGCAGTATTTT. Its protein is CASSWAPGLAEGTDTQYF.

This rearrangement joins TRBV7-2 to TRBJ2-3; TRBD1 is a possible D gene (5 bases). The CDR3 runs to 14 residues. The V and J ends lost 3 bases and 7 bases respectively, with 14 bases between them. Germline loops: CDR1 SGHTA, CDR2 FQGNSA. CDR3 DNA sequence: TGTGCCAGCAGCTTCGGCGACAGACCTCATACGCAGTATTTT. Its translation: CASSFGDRPHTQYF.

This clone came up a few times. The chain carries TRBV4-1 and TRBJ2-1, with 13 bases aligning to TRBD2. J gave up 12 bases and V 1 base, and 9 bases lay outside the gene matches. The V gene's germline CDR1 is MGHRA and CDR2 YSYEKL. The CDR3 contains 16 residues. The CDR3 here is CASSQVGTSGGGRQFF. In nucleotides, the CDR3 is TGCGCCAGCAGCCAAGTTGGAACTAGCGGGGGGGGGAGGCAGTTCTTC.

This rearrangement joins TRBV7-9 to TRBJ2-5, with D tentatively TRBD2 (5 bases). The germline V gene encodes CDR1 SEHNR and CDR2 FQNEAQ (reference sequence). The CDR3 extends over 11 amino acids. The ends were cut back, 10 bases at V and 2 bases at J, with 8 bases in the middle. This CDR3 is CATGEQETQYF. The CDR3, as DNA: TGTGCCACCGGGGAGCAAGAGACCCAGTACTTC.

This clone occurred once. This chain links TRBV29-1 with TRBJ2-5; tentative D call: TRBD2 (6 bases). V dropped 3 bases and J dropped 1 base, with 12 bases sitting between them. This CDR3 has 14 residues. Germline V gene sequence: CDR1 SQVTM, CDR2 ANQGSEA. CDR3 DNA: TGCAGCGTTGACGGCAGCGGGTTCCAAGAGACCCAGTACTTC. Protein sequence: CSVDGSGFQETQYF.

On this clone itself: One junction end does not reproduce the germline sequence, and a read error may be involved. The chain employs TRBV7-9 and TRBJ2-4; D not certain. This CDR3 is built from 13 residues. Germline loops: CDR1 SEHNR, CDR2 FQNEAQ (reference sequence). CDR3 amino acids: CSSSLRSLNIQYF. DNA of the CDR3: TGTTCCAGCAGCCTACGGAGCCTAAACATTCAGTACTTC.

The chain has TRBV18 and TRBJ1-5; tentatively, D is TRBD1 (6 bases). Per germline, CDR1 KGHSH and CDR2 LQKENI. This CDR3 is 14 amino acids long. V was pared by 5 bases and J by 0 bases, with 8 bases between. CDR3 in amino acids: CASSNRDSNQPQHF. The CDR3, as DNA: TGTGCCAGCTCAAACAGGGATAGCAATCAGCCCCAGCATTTT.

This clone was counted a single time. The chain has TRBV6-5 and TRBJ1-5; TRBD1 matches at 7 bases. Germline V gene data show CDR1 as MNHEY and CDR2 as SVGAGI. V was clipped by 0 bases and J by 9 bases; unmatched bases: 11. The CDR3 has 16 residues. CDR3 sequence reads: CASSYSRQGRIRPQHF. For the CDR3, the DNA is TGTGCCAGCAGTTACTCCAGACAGGGTCGGATCAGGCCCCAGCATTTT.

The chain has TRBV7-2 and TRBJ2-3, with 9 bases lining up with TRBD2. The CDR3 extends over 16 amino acids. Germline assignment: CDR1 SGHTA and CDR2 FQGNSA. J was trimmed by 5 bases and V by 0 bases; bases with no gene match: 6. In nucleotides, the CDR3 is TGTGCCAGCAGCTTAGCTCCGGGACTAGCAGGAGATACGCAGTATTTT. Translation: CASSLAPGLAGDTQYF.

This chain joins TRBV7-8 and TRBJ2-3; D not certain. Germline CDR1 and CDR2: SGHVS and FQNEAQ. The V end was cut by 1 base, the J end by 1 base, with 3 bases between. The CDR3 spans 13 residues. The CDR3 reads CASSLGGTDTQYF. Written as DNA, the CDR3 is TGTGCCAGCAGCTTAGGAGGCACAGATACGCAGTATTTT.

This chain joins TRBV29-1 and TRBJ2-1, with a weak D call TRBD1 (6 bases). V lost 6 bases and J 6 bases, leaving 12 bases between the germline ends. CDR1 is SQVTM, CDR2 ANQGSEA, per germline. This CDR3 is 12 amino acids long. The CDR3 DNA reads TGCAGCGTGGATGGGGGCGCCAATGAGCAGTTCTTC. This codes for CSVDGGANEQFF.

The chain joins TRBV15 to TRBJ2-1, with 9 bases matching TRBD1. The CDR3 contains 16 residues. CDR1 is LNHNV, CDR2 YYDKDF, per germline (reference sequence). The V gene end was trimmed by 1 base and the J gene end by 8 bases; junction bases not matched to a gene: 9. CDR3 in amino acids: CATSRGYRGLGDEQFF. CDR3 nucleotides: TGTGCCACCAGCAGAGGGTACAGGGGGCTAGGAGATGAGCAGTTCTTC.

This rearrangement joins TRBV2 to TRBJ1-1; the match to TRBD1 covers 7 bases. Germline V CDR1 and CDR2: SNHLY, FYNNEI. The CDR3 runs 13 residues. With 7 bases clipped from V and 4 bases from J, the junction kept 6 bases outside the gene matches. The CDR3 nucleotides read TGTGCCAGCACACAGGGGCCGGGCACTGAAGCTTTCTTT. It is translated as CASTQGPGTEAFF. The full variable domain, completed using reference TRBV2 and TRBJ1-1, is EPEVTQTPSHQVTQMGQEVILRCVPISNHLYFYWYRQILGQKVEFLVSFYNNEISEKSEIFDDQFSVERPDGSNFTLKIRSTKLEDSAMYFCASTQGPGTEAFFGQGTRLTVV.

This clone was counted a single time. The chain couples TRBV20-1 to TRBJ2-5; 9 nucleotides line up with TRBD2. CDR1 and CDR2 (germline): DFQATT, SNEGSKA (reference sequence). The CDR3 is 11 residues long. The V gene end was trimmed by 5 bases and the J gene end by 13 bases; junction bases not matched to a gene: 8. This CDR3 is CSARRRGGWYF. CDR3 in DNA: TGCAGTGCTCGAAGGCGGGGGGGTTGGTACTTC.